This T cell receptor beta chain comes out of a study of T cells in Graves' hyperthyroidism and ophthalmopathy. As for this clonotype: The junction departs from the called germline gene at one end, perhaps through a read error.

Germline V lookup: CDR1 ENHRY, CDR2 SYGVKD. The CDR3 has 17 amino acids. Amplification yielded TCR beta CDR3 regions, with RNA transcripts as the source. The TCR CDR3 first-round RT-PCR relied on the HTBI primer set. Using its own MiXCR run on the multiplex PCR reads, TCRdb lists one record per CDR3 protein. This table has approximately 870,000 distinct CDR3 sequences, around 38% appearing once. The chain employs TRBV10-3 and TRBJ1-1; 9 bases agree with TRBD1. The sequence came from a man between 18 and 35 years old with Graves' hyperthyroidism. The sequenced sample was blood. The CDR3 region is CASSEAGYRGRDTEAFF. Written as DNA, the CDR3 is TGTGCCAGCAGTGAAGCGGGGTACAGGGGGCGGGACACTGAAGCTTTCTTT.